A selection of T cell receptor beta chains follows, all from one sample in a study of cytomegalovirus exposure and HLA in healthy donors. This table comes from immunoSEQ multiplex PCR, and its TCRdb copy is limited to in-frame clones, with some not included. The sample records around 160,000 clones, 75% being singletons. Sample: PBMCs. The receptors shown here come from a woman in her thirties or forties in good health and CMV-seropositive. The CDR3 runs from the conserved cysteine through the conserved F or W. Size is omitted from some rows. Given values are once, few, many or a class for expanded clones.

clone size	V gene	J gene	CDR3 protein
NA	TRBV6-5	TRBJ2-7	CASKTSPSYEQYF
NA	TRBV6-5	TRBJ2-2	CASSYRLAGTGELFF
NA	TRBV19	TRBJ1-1	CASFGQTNTEAFF
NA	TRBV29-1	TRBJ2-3	CSVAGLAGGRGDTQYF
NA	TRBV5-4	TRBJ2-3	CASSSYGLTGTDTQYF
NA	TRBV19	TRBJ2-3	CASSTHPQGGTQYF
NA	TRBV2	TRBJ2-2	CASSTQGAGTGELFF
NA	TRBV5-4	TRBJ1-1	CASSWDLVNTEAFF
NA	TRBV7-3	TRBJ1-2	CASSFGGQIVSYGYTF
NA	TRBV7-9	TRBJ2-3	CASSFTGPTDTQYF
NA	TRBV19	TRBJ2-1	CASSIYRGWDNEQFF
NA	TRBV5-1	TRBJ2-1	CASILGLAGDGEQFF
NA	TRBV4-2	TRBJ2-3	CASSRGTPEPDTQYF
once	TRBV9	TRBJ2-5	CASSTDWGQETQYF
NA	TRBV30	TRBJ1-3	CAWRRTVSGNTIYF
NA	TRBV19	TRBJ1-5	CASSNSGNQPQHF
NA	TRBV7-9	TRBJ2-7	CASSVSGGAGSYEQYF
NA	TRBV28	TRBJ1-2	CASSLAGYDGYTF
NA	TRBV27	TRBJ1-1	CASSLKGAGIGAFF
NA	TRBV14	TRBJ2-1	CASSQGWRNEQFF
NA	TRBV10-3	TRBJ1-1	CAISESGGLENTEAFF
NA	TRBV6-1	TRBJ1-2	CASSEWVGQGNYGYTF
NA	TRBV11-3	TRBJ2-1	CASATGGAGPSYNEQFF
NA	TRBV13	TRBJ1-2	CASSFMTANYGYTF
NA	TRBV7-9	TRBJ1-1	CASSITRGHTEAFF
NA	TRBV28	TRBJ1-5	CASSFPTGTGYSNQPQHF
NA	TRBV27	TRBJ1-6	CASSLLGVMNSPLHF
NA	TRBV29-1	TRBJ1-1	CSVLRGEVETEAFF
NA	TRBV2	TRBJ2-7	CASSGDRGHEQYF
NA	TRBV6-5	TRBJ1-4	CASRPGQGREKLFF
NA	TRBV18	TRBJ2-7	CASSPLGGDSYEQYF
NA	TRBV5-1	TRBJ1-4	CASSRGANEKLFF
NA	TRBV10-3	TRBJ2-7	CAIRNPGQGLYEQYF
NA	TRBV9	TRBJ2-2	CASSVGSRTDTGELFF
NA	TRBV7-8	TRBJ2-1	CASSPERLASFSSLNNNEQFF
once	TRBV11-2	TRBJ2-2	CASSLDRTGELFF
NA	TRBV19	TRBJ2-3	CASSTGQGADTQYF